This passage covers 8 T cell receptor beta chains from one sample sequenced in a study of vaccination and CD4 T cells after COVID-19. The Oncomine TCR Beta short-read assay was applied to DNA of cultured CD4+ T cells. TCRdb re-called the PCR reads through MiXCR, storing one row per CDR3 protein. The sample gives 13,000 to 15,000 distinct CDR3 sequences, roughly 75% of which show up once; approximately 10% is in the top ten. For these TCRs, the target antigens are not known. Treatment noted: roughly 10-day PBMC culture with coronavirus spike peptide pools or control peptides (ViraFEST assay). The specimen sequenced was CD4+ T cells from blood, cultured in vitro. The receptor source for this set is a human donor who had recovered from COVID-19.

The chain couples TRBV19 to TRBJ2-7, with 9 bases that match TRBD1. V was pared by 5 bases and J by 0 bases, with 8 bases of the junction left unmatched. The CDR3 runs to 16 residues. Per germline, CDR1 LNHDA and CDR2 SQIVND (reference sequence). The CDR3 reads CASSDTGTGFSYEQYF. In DNA form, the CDR3 reads TGTGCCAGTAGTGACACCGGGACAGGGTTCTCCTACGAGCAGTACTTC.

The chain carries TRBV5-3 and TRBJ1-2; TRBD1 agrees at 8 bases. TRBV5-3 is an open reading frame whose function is uncertain. Germline trimming cut 8 bases from V and 5 bases from J; bases unmatched to any gene: 8. The CDR3 extends over 13 amino acids. DNA of the CDR3: TGTGCCAGCAGGTGGAGACAGGGGTATGGCTACACCTTC. The encoded protein is CASRWRQGYGYTF.

This clonotype was found a few times. The V call is TRBV15, the J call TRBJ1-1, with TRBD1 as a possible D gene (6 bases). Trimming shortened V by 8 bases and J by 7 bases, and 14 bases separated the two germline ends. This CDR3 is 12 amino acids long. CDR1 is LNHNV and CDR2 is YYDKDF in the germline V gene (reference sequence). The CDR3 region has the DNA TGTGCCACCGGCATACAGGGATTTGAAGCTTTCTTT. Its protein product is CATGIQGFEAFF.

The chain carries TRBV28 and TRBJ1-1, with TRBD1 matching 10 bases. Germline V gene data show CDR1 as MDHEN and CDR2 as SYDVKM. The CDR3 contains 18 residues. Germline trimming cut 4 bases from V and 1 base from J; bases unmatched to any gene: 12. CDR3 sequence (DNA): TGTGCCAGCAGTTCGAGACCGGGACAGGGGAGGGGGAACACTGAAGCTTTCTTT. Its protein is CASSSRPGQGRGNTEAFF.

Here the CDR3 reads CASRSSGRPYNEQFF. In DNA, the CDR3 is TGTGCCAGCAGGTCTAGCGGGAGGCCCTACAATGAGCAGTTCTTC. This chain links TRBV2 with TRBJ2-1; the match to TRBD2 covers 11 bases. V shed 6 bases, J shed 2 bases, and the junction held 3 bases outside the gene matches. Germline V gives CDR1 SNHLY, CDR2 FYNNEI. The CDR3 spans 15 residues. Combining the CDR3 with reference TRBV2 and TRBJ2-1 gives the whole variable domain EPEVTQTPSHQVTQMGQEVILRCVPISNHLYFYWYRQILGQKVEFLVSFYNNEISEKSEIFDDQFSVERPDGSNFTLKIRSTKLEDSAMYFCASRSSGRPYNEQFFGPGTRLTVL.

The chain couples TRBV7-2 to TRBJ2-7, with D perhaps TRBD1 (5 bases). The germline V gene encodes CDR1 SGHTA and CDR2 FQGNSA. The CDR3 consists of 13 residues. Trimming shortened V by 5 bases and J by 4 bases, and 12 bases separated the two germline ends. DNA for the CDR3: TGTGCCAGCAGCCCCTCAACAGGATACGAGCAGTACTTC. This translates into CASSPSTGYEQYF.

The chain has TRBV30 and TRBJ2-7; a weak D match, TRBD1 (6 bases). Trimming pared 4 bases from V and 0 bases from J, leaving 13 bases between. The CDR3 spans 14 residues. From germline, CDR1 is GTSNPN and CDR2 SVGIG (reference sequence). CDR3 sequence (DNA): TGTGCCTGGACTAGGGGGTTTAGCTCCTACGAGCAGTACTTC. Translating it yields CAWTRGFSSYEQYF.

The V call is TRBV9, the J call TRBJ2-1; no definite D call. Germline V CDR1 and CDR2: SGDLS, YYNGEE. Trimming pared 3 bases from V and 0 bases from J, leaving 4 bases between. CDR3 length equals 13 residues. This chain's CDR3 is CASSGSSYNEQFF. The CDR3 region has the DNA TGTGCCAGCAGCGGGAGCTCCTACAATGAGCAGTTCTTC.